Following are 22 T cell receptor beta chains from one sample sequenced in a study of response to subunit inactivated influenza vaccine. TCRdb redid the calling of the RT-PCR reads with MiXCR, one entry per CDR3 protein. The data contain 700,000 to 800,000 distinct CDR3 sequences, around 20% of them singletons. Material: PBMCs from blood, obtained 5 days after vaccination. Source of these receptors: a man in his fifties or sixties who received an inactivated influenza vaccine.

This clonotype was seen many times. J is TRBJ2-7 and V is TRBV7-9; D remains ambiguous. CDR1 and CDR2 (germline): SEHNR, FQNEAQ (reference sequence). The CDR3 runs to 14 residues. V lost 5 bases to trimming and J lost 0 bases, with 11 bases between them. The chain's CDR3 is CASSPRLSSYEQYF. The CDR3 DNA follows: TGTGCCAGCAGCCCGCGGCTCAGCTCCTACGAGCAGTACTTC.

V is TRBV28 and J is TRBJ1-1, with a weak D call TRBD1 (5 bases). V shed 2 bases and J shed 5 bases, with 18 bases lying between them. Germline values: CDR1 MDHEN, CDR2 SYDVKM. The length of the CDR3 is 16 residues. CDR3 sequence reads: CASSLGGIGPNTEAFF. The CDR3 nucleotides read TGTGCCAGCAGTTTAGGGGGGATAGGTCCGAATACTGAAGCTTTCTTT. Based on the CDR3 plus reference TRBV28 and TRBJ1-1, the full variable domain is DVKVTQSSRYLVKRTGEKVFLECVQDMDHENMFWYRQDPGLGLRLIYFSYDVKMKEKGDIPEGYSVSREKKERFSLILESASTNQTSMYLCASSLGGIGPNTEAFFGQGTRLTVV.

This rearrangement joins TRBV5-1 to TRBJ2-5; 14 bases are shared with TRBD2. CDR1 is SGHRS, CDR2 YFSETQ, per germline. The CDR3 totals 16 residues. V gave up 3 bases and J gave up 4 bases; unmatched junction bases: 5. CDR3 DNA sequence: TGCGCCAGCAGCTGGGGGACTAGCGGGAGATTAGAGACCCAGTACTTC. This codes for CASSWGTSGRLETQYF.

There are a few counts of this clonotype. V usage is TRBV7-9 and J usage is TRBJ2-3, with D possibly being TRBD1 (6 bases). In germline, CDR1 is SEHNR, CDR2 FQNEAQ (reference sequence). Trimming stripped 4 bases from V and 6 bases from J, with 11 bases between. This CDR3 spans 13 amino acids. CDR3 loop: CASSYQGLDTQYF. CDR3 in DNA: TGTGCCAGCAGCTACCAGGGGTTGGATACGCAGTATTTT. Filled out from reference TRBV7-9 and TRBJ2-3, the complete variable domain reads DTGVSQNPRHKITKRGQNVTFRCDPISEHNRLYWYRQTLGQGPEFLTYFQNEAQLEKSRLLSDRFSAERPKGSFSTLEIQRTEQGDSAMYLCASSYQGLDTQYFGPGTRLTVL.

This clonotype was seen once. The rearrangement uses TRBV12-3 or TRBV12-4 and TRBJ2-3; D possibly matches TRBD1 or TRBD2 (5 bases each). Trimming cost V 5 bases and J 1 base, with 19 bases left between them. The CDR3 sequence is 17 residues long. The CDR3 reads CASSPQAGVGGTDTQYF. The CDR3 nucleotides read TGTGCCAGCAGTCCACAAGCCGGAGTGGGGGGCACAGATACGCAGTATTTT.

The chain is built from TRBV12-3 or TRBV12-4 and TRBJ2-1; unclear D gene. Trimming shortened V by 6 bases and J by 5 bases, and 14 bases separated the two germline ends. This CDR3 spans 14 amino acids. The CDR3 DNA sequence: TGTGCCAGCAGGCCTCGCGCAGGCCACAATGAGCAGTTCTTC. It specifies CASRPRAGHNEQFF.

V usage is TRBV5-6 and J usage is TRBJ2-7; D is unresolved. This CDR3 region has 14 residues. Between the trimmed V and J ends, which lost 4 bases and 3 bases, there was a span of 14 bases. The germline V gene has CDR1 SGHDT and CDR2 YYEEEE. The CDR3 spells CASSTASRHYEQYF. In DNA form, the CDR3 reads TGTGCCAGCAGCACTGCCTCGAGGCACTACGAGCAGTACTTC.

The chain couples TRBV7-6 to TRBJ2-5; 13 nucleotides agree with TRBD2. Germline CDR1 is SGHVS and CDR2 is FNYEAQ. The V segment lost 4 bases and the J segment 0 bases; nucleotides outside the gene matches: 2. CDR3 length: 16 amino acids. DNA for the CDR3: TGTGCCAGCAGCTGGGGACTAGCGGGGAACCAAGAGACCCAGTACTTC. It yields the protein CASSWGLAGNQETQYF. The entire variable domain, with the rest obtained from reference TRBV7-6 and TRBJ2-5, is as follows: GAGVSQSPRYKVTKRGQDVALRCDPISGHVSLYWYRQALGQGPEFLTYFNYEAQQDKSGLPNDRFSAERPEGSISTLTIQRTEQRDSAMYRCASSWGLAGNQETQYFGPGTRLLVL.

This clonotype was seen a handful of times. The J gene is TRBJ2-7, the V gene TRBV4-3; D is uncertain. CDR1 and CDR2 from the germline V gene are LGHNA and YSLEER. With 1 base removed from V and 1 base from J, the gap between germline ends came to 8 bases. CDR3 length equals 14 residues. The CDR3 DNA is TGCGCCAGCAGCCAAGGCCAGGAGTCCTACGAGCAGTACTTC. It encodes CASSQGQESYEQYF.

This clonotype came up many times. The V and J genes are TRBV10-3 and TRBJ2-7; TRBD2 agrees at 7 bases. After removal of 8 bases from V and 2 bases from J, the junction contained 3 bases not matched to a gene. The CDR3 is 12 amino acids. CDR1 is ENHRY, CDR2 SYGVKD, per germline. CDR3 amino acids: CAIGEGTYEQYF. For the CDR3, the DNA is TGTGCCATCGGGGAGGGAACCTACGAGCAGTACTTC.

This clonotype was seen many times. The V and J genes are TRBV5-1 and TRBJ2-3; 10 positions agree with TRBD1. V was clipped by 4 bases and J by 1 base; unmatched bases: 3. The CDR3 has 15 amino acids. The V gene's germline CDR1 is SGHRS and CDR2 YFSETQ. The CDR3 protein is CASSTGQGGTDTQYF. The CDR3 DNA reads TGCGCCAGCAGCACCGGACAGGGGGGCACAGATACGCAGTATTTT.

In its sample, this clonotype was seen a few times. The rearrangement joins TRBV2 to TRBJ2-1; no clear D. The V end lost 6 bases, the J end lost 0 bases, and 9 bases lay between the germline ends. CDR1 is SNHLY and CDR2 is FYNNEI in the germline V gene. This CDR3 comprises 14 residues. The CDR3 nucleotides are TGTGCCAGCAGCGTGTCATACTCCTACAATGAGCAGTTCTTC. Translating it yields CASSVSYSYNEQFF.

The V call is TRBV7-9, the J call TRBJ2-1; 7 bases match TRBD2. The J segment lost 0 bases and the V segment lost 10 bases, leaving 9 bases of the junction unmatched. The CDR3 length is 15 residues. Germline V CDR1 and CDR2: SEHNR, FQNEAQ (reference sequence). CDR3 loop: CATQLAQSSYNEQFF. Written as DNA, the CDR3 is TGTGCCACCCAACTAGCGCAGAGCTCCTACAATGAGCAGTTCTTC.

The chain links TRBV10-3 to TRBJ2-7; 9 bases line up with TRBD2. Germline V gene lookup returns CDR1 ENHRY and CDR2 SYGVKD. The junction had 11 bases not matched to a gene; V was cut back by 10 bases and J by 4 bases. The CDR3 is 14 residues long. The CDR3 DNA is TGTGCCACCGGGCGGGCTAGCGGGAAGTACGAGCAGTACTTC. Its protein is CATGRASGKYEQYF.

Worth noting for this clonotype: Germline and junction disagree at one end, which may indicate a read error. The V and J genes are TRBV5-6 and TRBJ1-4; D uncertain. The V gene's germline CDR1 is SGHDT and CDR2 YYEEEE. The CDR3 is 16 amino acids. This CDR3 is CASSLGWRATNENLFF. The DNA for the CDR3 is TGTGCCAGCAGCCTCGGATGGAGGGCAACTAATGAAAACCTGTTTTTT. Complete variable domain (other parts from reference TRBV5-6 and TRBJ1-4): DAGVTQSPTHLIKTRGQQVTLRCSPKSGHDTVSWYQQALGQGPQFIFQYYEEEERQRGNFPDRFSGHQFPNYSSELNVNALLLGDSALYLCASSLGWRATNENLFFGSGTQLSVL.

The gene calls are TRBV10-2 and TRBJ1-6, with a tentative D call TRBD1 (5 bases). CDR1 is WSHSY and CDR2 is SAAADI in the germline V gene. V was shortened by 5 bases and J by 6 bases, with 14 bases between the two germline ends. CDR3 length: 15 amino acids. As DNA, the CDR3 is TGCGCCAGCAGTTTGACACCGAGGGGTAATTCACCCCTCCACTTT. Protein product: CASSLTPRGNSPLHF.

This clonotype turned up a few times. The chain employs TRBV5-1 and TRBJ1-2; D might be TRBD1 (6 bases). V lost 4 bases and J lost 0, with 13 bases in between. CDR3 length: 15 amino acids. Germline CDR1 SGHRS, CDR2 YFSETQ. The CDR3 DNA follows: TGCGCCAGCAGCCAGGGGAGCCAGACTAACTATGGCTACACCTTC. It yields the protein CASSQGSQTNYGYTF.

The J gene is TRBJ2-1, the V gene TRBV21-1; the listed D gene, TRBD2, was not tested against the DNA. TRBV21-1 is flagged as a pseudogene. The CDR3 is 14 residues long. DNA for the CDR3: TGTGCCAGCACGGCGGGACTAGCGGACAATGAGCAGTTCTTC. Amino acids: CASTAGLADNEQFF.

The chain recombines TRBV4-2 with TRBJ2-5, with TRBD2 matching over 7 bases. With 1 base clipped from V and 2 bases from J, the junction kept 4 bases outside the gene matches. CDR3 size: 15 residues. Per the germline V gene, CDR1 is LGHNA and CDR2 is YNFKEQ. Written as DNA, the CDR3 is TGTGCCAGCAGCCAAGTGGGACTACCACAAGAGACCCAGTACTTC. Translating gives CASSQVGLPQETQYF.

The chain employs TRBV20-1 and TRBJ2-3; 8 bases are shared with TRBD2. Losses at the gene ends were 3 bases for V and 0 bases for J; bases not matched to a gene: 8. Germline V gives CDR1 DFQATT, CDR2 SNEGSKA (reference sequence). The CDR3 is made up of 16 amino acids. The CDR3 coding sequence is TGCAGTGCTAGTAGAAGCGGGGGAATTAGCACAGATACGCAGTATTTT. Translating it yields CSASRSGGISTDTQYF.

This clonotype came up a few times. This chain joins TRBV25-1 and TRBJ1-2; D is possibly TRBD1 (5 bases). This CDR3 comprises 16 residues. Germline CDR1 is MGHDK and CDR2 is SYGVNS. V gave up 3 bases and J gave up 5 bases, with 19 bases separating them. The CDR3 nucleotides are TGTGCCAGCAGTGACATCCAGGGTTTCGGCGAATATGGCTACACCTTC. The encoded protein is CASSDIQGFGEYGYTF.

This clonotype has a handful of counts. CDR3 coding DNA: TGTGCCAGCAGCTTGACGACTGGTGAGGCCACTGAAGCTTTCTTT. Translated: CASSLTTGEATEAFF. The V call is TRBV5-5, the J call TRBJ1-1; the D is unclear. Germline lookup yields CDR1 SGHKS and CDR2 YYEKEE (reference sequence). This CDR3 is built from 15 residues. The ends were cut back, 1 base at V and 4 bases at J, with 14 bases in the middle.